Listed below are T cell receptor beta chains from one sample, sequenced in a study of shared clonotypes between healthy human individuals. The method was immunoSEQ multiplex PCR; TCRdb's version includes in-frame clones alone and lacks a portion of them. The table shows some 2,000,000 clones, with 95% occurring only once. The sample consisted of naive CD4+ T cells sorted from blood. Source of these receptors: a man aged 18 to 30 in good health. Both conserved end residues are part of each CDR3. Each record gives: D gene, J gene, CDR3 length, V gene, clone size, CDR3 protein, CDR3 DNA. A D gene is named only where the DNA matches it firmly. The listing skips clone size in some rows; elsewhere it reads once, few, many or a size class.

>TRBD1|TRBJ1-2|16|TRBV2|NA
CASSNLGDRANYGYTF
TGTGCCAGCAGTAATCTGGGTGACAGGGCAAACTATGGCTACACCTTC
>NA|TRBJ1-2|14|TRBV5-1|NA
CASSLEGGWNGYTF
TGCGCCAGCAGCTTGGAGGGAGGGTGGAATGGCTACACCTTC
>TRBD2|TRBJ2-7|15|TRBV10-3|NA
CAIMTGERGAYEQYF
TGTGCCATCATGACGGGGGAGCGGGGGGCCTACGAGCAGTACTTC
>NA|TRBJ1-2|14|TRBV13|NA
CASSLDRANYGYTF
TGTGCCAGCAGCCTTGACCGAGCTAACTATGGCTACACCTTC
>NA|TRBJ2-7|16|TRBV7-2|NA
CASSHPGGAHSYEQYF
TGTGCCAGCAGCCACCCTGGGGGGGCCCACTCCTACGAGCAGTACTTC
>NA|TRBJ2-1|16|TRBV6-1|NA
CASSEYYLAVGNEQFF
TGTGCCAGCAGTGAATATTATTTAGCGGTGGGGAATGAGCAGTTCTTC
>TRBD1|TRBJ2-2|15|TRBV5-1|NA
CASSLRGSNTGELFF
TGCGCCAGCAGCCTCAGGGGGTCGAACACCGGGGAGCTGTTTTTT
>TRBD1|TRBJ1-6|15|TRBV27|once
CASNPGGAFNSPLHF
TGTGCCAGCAACCCAGGGGGGGCTTTCAATTCACCCCTCCACTTT
>NA|TRBJ2-3|13|TRBV18|NA
CASSPDGTDTQYF
TGTGCCAGCTCACCAGACGGTACAGATACGCAGTATTTT
>NA|TRBJ1-3|14|TRBV5-6|NA
CASSLEGFGNTIYF
TGTGCCAGCAGCTTGGAGGGATTCGGAAACACCATATATTTT